These 7 T cell receptor beta chains share one sample of origin, sequenced in a study of regulatory T cells in long-lasting Graves disease. Sequencing libraries for TCR beta were prepared with iRepertoire HTBI primers and Arm-PCR of CDR3 regions. TCRdb redid the calling of the multiplex PCR reads with MiXCR, one entry per CDR3 protein. The data hold about 470,000 distinct CDR3 sequences, with around 20% observed a single time. Documented time point: persistent/refractory GD, antithyroid drugs over 5 years with positive TRAb. TCR sequences were obtained from RNA taken from PBMCs. The starting material was peripheral blood mononuclear cells (PBMCs), obtained when the disease was refractory, from a patient treated with antithyroid drugs. The receptors were gathered from a female donor with Graves disease.

This clonotype appeared a few times. The chain employs TRBV29-1 and TRBJ2-5; the D gene is possibly TRBD1 (5 bases). Looked up from germline, CDR1 is SQVTM and CDR2 is ANQGSEA. V was pared by 6 bases and J by 5 bases, with 16 bases between. CDR3 length: 13 residues. Here the CDR3 reads CSVEYPGSETQYF. In DNA, the CDR3 is TGCAGCGTGGAATACCCAGGGTCGGAGACCCAGTACTTC.

There are a few counts of this clonotype. The V call is TRBV30, the J call TRBJ2-7; D is tentatively TRBD1 or TRBD2 (5 bases each). V dropped 6 bases and J dropped 12 bases, with 18 bases sitting between them. This CDR3 comprises 11 residues. Germline V gene lookup returns CDR1 GTSNPN and CDR2 SVGIG (reference sequence). The CDR3 DNA reads as TGTGCCTGCAGACATGGGACCGAGGGGTACTTC. It encodes CACRHGTEGYF.

In its sample, this clonotype was seen many times. The CDR3 is CASSQDGGPNTEAFF. CDR3 DNA sequence: TGTGCCAGCAGCCAAGATGGGGGGCCGAACACTGAAGCTTTCTTT. The chain recombines TRBV3-1 with TRBJ1-1; maybe TRBD1 (6 bases). This CDR3 contains 15 residues. With 0 bases removed from V and 1 base from J, the gap between germline ends came to 9 bases. The germline V gene encodes CDR1 LGHDT and CDR2 YNNKEL (reference sequence).

This clonotype was counted many times. This chain links TRBV2 with TRBJ1-1; 8 bases are a match to TRBD1. The J segment lost 5 bases and the V segment lost 7 bases, leaving 21 bases of the junction unmatched. Germline loops: CDR1 SNHLY, CDR2 FYNNEI. The CDR3 has 18 residues. In DNA, the CDR3 is TGTGCCAGCATGGCGACAGGGGAATTTTTCGGGCTTATAACTGAAGCTTTCTTT. This translates into CASMATGEFFGLITEAFF.

This clonotype was seen a handful of times. CDR3 region: CASSRGGGDGYTF. As DNA, the CDR3 is TGTGCCAGCAGCCGAGGGGGGGGTGATGGCTACACCTTC. The gene calls are TRBV7-3 and TRBJ1-2, with D maybe TRBD1 (6 bases). Germline V gene sequence: CDR1 SGHTA, CDR2 FQGTGA. The CDR3 is 13 residues long. The germline V and J ends were trimmed by 5 bases and 6 bases, with 13 bases remaining between them.

This clonotype was seen repeatedly, ten times or more. The V gene is TRBV28, the J gene TRBJ2-7; D is perhaps TRBD2 (6 bases). V was clipped by 4 bases and J by 0 bases, with 16 bases between them. Per germline, CDR1 MDHEN and CDR2 SYDVKM. The CDR3 consists of 16 residues. Here the CDR3 reads CASSSLLARNSYEQYF. The CDR3 DNA sequence: TGTGCCAGCAGTTCCCTACTAGCTCGGAACTCCTACGAGCAGTACTTC. The full variable domain, its missing parts supplied by reference TRBV28 and TRBJ2-7, is DVKVTQSSRYLVKRTGEKVFLECVQDMDHENMFWYRQDPGLGLRLIYFSYDVKMKEKGDIPEGYSVSREKKERFSLILESASTNQTSMYLCASSSLLARNSYEQYFGPGTRLTVT.

The rearrangement joins TRBV28 to TRBJ2-5; D is unclear. The J call could be wrong; TRBJ2-1 is a better fit for the DNA end. Per the germline V gene, CDR1 is MDHEN and CDR2 is SYDVKM. The CDR3 is 15 amino acids. The CDR3 is CASSFNGGVDNEQFF. The CDR3, as DNA: TGTGCCAGCAGTTTTAATGGTGGCGTGGACAATGAGCAGTTCTTC.